These 32 T cell receptor beta chains share one sample of origin, sequenced in a study of blood T cell repertoires in COVID-19. Method: immunoSEQ multiplex PCR; TCRdb's copy keeps in-frame clones and lacks some. This table holds some 270,000 clones, 90% found once. The sample comprised peripheral blood. The receptors derive from a woman aged 60-75 years with COVID-19, enrolled during active disease.

The chain combines TRBV7-2 with TRBJ1-2, with 7 bases that match TRBD1. The CDR3 totals 17 residues. V shed 1 base, J shed 5 bases, and the junction held 13 bases outside the gene matches. Germline V gene sequence: CDR1 SGHTA, CDR2 FQGNSA. The CDR3, as DNA: TGTGCCAGCAGCTTAGATGGTGAAGGGACAGCGGTTTATGGCTACACCTTC. It translates to CASSLDGEGTAVYGYTF.

CDR3 sequence reads: CASSPPPGQGEKLFF. Written as DNA, the CDR3 is TGTGCCAGCTCACCACCGCCGGGACAAGGTGAAAAACTGTTTTTT. The rearrangement links TRBV18 to TRBJ1-4; D is possibly TRBD1 (6 bases). Trimming pared 0 bases from V and 7 bases from J, leaving 12 bases between. Per germline, CDR1 KGHSH and CDR2 LQKENI. CDR3 size: 15 residues.

The J gene is TRBJ1-5, the V gene TRBV5-5; D gene unclear. This CDR3 comprises 13 residues. Between the trimmed V and J ends, which lost 0 bases and 4 bases, there was a span of 5 bases. From germline, CDR1 is SGHKS and CDR2 YYEKEE (reference sequence). The CDR3 loop is CASSLGRNQPQHF. In DNA form, the CDR3 reads TGTGCCAGCAGCTTGGGCAGGAATCAGCCCCAGCATTTT.

Turning to this clone: One end of the junction does not line up with germline, which may come from a read error. V is TRBV7-9 and J is TRBJ1-2, with 7 nucleotides matching TRBD1. The CDR3 loop spans 15 amino acids. CDR1 is SEHNR, CDR2 FQNEAQ, per germline (reference sequence). In nucleotides, the CDR3 is TGTGCCAGCAGCGCGGCCCGACAGGGCATCTATGGCCACACCTTC. As protein: CASSAARQGIYGHTF. The whole variable domain, remainder taken from reference TRBV7-9 and TRBJ1-2, is DTGVSQNPRHKITKRGQNVTFRCDPISEHNRLYWYRQTLGQGPEFLTYFQNEAQLEKSRLLSDRFSAERPKGSFSTLEIQRTEQGDSAMYLCASSAARQGIYGHTFGSGTRLTVV.

V usage is TRBV6-1 and J usage is TRBJ1-6, with D maybe TRBD1 (5 bases). Trimming stripped 3 bases from V and 13 bases from J, with 13 bases between. This CDR3 is 13 amino acids long. CDR1 MNHNS and CDR2 SASEGT come from the germline V gene. The CDR3 DNA is TGTGCCAGCAGTGACGACAGAGTTTGGCCCCTCCACTTT. This translates into CASSDDRVWPLHF.

J is TRBJ1-2 and V is TRBV14; unclear D gene. V was clipped by 0 bases and J by 8 bases, with 10 bases between them. Germline CDR1 and CDR2: SGHDN and FVKESK. The CDR3 consists of 13 residues. The CDR3 is CASSQDRGFGYTF. The CDR3 nucleotides read TGTGCCAGCAGCCAAGATAGAGGGTTCGGCTACACCTTC.

The chain is built from TRBV7-2 and TRBJ2-2, with TRBD2 matching 9 bases. Germline CDR1 SGHTA, CDR2 FQGNSA. CDR3 length: 16 residues. Trimming took 10 bases from V and 4 from J; bases not matched to a gene: 13. The CDR3 region is CATTHRAGGGTGELFF. The CDR3 DNA is TGTGCCACCACCCATCGAGCGGGGGGCGGCACCGGGGAGCTGTTTTTT.

The chain couples TRBV7-2 to TRBJ1-2; D remains ambiguous. The CDR3 is 13 amino acids. Germline V gene sequence: CDR1 SGHTA, CDR2 FQGNSA. The ends were cut back, 0 bases at V and 7 bases at J, with 9 bases in the middle. The CDR3 reads CASSLAGGGGYTF. CDR3 sequence (DNA): TGTGCCAGCAGCTTAGCGGGAGGCGGTGGCTACACCTTC.

The CDR3 protein is CASSQDEGPAPNNEQFF. DNA of the CDR3: TGCGCCAGCAGCCAAGATGAGGGCCCTGCCCCGAACAATGAGCAGTTCTTC. V and J are TRBV4-1 and TRBJ2-1, with TRBD2 as a possible D gene (5 bases). V lost 0 bases to trimming and J lost 5 bases, with 17 bases between them. Germline lookup yields CDR1 MGHRA and CDR2 YSYEKL. This CDR3 has 17 amino acids.

This clone has only a few counts. The chain couples TRBV7-2 to TRBJ1-4; TRBD1 matches at 9 bases. Germline loops: CDR1 SGHTA, CDR2 FQGNSA. The CDR3 spans 14 residues. The trim removed 6 bases at V and 6 bases at J, leaving 5 bases unmatched. For the CDR3, the DNA is TGTGCCAGCAGTACCGGGACAGGGTATGAAAAACTGTTTTTT. It yields the protein CASSTGTGYEKLFF.

The chain carries TRBV6-5 and TRBJ1-2; 7 bases map to TRBD1. Germline V lookup: CDR1 MNHEY, CDR2 SVGAGI. This CDR3 contains 12 residues. V lost 9 bases and J lost 5; bases outside the gene matches: 6. Written as DNA, the CDR3 is TGTGCCAGTCAAATACAGGGGTATGGCTACACCTTC. As protein: CASQIQGYGYTF.

The V call is TRBV6-2 or TRBV6-3, the J call TRBJ2-4; no clear D. Germline lookup yields CDR1 MNHEY and CDR2 SVGEGT. Trimming left V 2 bases short and J 1 base short, with 6 bases between. The CDR3 is 14 residues long. The CDR3 coding sequence is TGTGCCAGCAGTTACGATGCGGCCAAAAACATTCAGTACTTC. Encoded protein: CASSYDAAKNIQYF.

V is TRBV7-2 and J is TRBJ2-1, with a weak D call TRBD1 (5 bases). V lost 0 bases, J lost 6 bases, and 15 bases lay in between. CDR1 and CDR2 (germline): SGHTA, FQGNSA. This CDR3 is 16 amino acids long. The CDR3 sequence: CASSLARRELGNEQFF. The CDR3 bases are TGTGCCAGCAGCTTAGCCCGCAGGGAACTGGGCAATGAGCAGTTCTTC.

In the case of this clone: The sample contains more than one DNA sequence encoding this CDR3. This rearrangement joins TRBV29-1 to TRBJ1-1; 8 bases map to TRBD1. The germline CDR1 and CDR2 sequences are SQVTM and ANQGSEA. This CDR3 is 12 amino acids long. Losses at the gene ends were 7 bases for V and 1 base for J; bases not matched to a gene: 2. The CDR3 nucleotides are TGCAGCGGGGGGACAGGGAACACTGAAGCTTTCTTT. Translated, it gives CSGGTGNTEAFF.

The chain employs TRBV29-1 and TRBJ2-1; 8 bases are shared with TRBD2. The germline CDR1 and CDR2 sequences are SQVTM and ANQGSEA. The CDR3 sequence is 14 residues long. Germline trimming cut 3 bases from V and 9 bases from J; bases unmatched to any gene: 10. This CDR3 reads CSVEELAAPSEQFF. CDR3 DNA sequence: TGCAGCGTTGAGGAACTAGCGGCACCCAGTGAGCAGTTCTTC.

The chain combines TRBV19 with TRBJ2-3, with D tentatively TRBD1 (6 bases). Trimming shortened V by 1 base and J by 2 bases, and 16 bases separated the two germline ends. The CDR3 is made up of 17 amino acids. Germline V gene lookup returns CDR1 LNHDA and CDR2 SQIVND (reference sequence). CDR3 DNA: TGTGCCAGTAGTATAGGACGGGGCAGGGGTCACACAGATACGCAGTATTTT. Protein: CASSIGRGRGHTDTQYF.

The rearrangement links TRBV10-2 to TRBJ1-3; 9 bases match TRBD1. The trim removed 5 bases at V and 3 bases at J, leaving 5 bases unmatched. CDR3 length: 15 amino acids. CDR1 and CDR2 from the germline V gene are WSHSY and SAAADI. CDR3 nucleotides: TGCGCCAGCAGTAACAGGGGGCAGGGTGGAAACACCATATATTTT. It codes for CASSNRGQGGNTIYF.

This sequence joins TRBV4-1 and TRBJ1-6, with D possibly being TRBD1 (5 bases). CDR1 and CDR2 (germline): MGHRA, YSYEKL. V gave up 1 base and J gave up 9 bases, with 19 bases separating them. CDR3 length equals 17 residues. The CDR3 region has the DNA TGCGCCAGCAGCCAAGGGTGGAGCGGGGGAAAAAGTTCACCCCTCCACTTT. It is translated as CASSQGWSGGKSSPLHF.

The rearrangement uses TRBV7-2 and TRBJ1-1; no clear D gene. The CDR3 runs to 12 residues. Germline CDR1 SGHTA, CDR2 FQGNSA. V lost 5 bases to trimming and J lost 11 bases, with 15 bases between them. The CDR3 is CASSPGGALAFF. The CDR3 nucleotides read TGTGCCAGCAGCCCCGGCGGTGCTTTGGCTTTCTTT.

The chain joins TRBV5-1 to TRBJ2-5; tentatively, D is TRBD1 (6 bases). The germline CDR1 and CDR2 sequences are SGHRS and YFSETQ. This CDR3 has 14 amino acids. The V gene lost 2 bases and the J gene lost 5 bases, with 13 bases spanning the gap. CDR3 sequence reads: CASSLLGARETQYF. The CDR3, as DNA: TGCGCCAGCAGCTTACTGGGGGCGAGGGAGACCCAGTACTTC.

DNA of the CDR3: TGTGCCAGCAGCTCCTCTAGCGGGGGGGCTAACACCGGGGAGCTGTTTTTT. Translating gives CASSSSSGGANTGELFF. The rearrangement uses TRBV7-3 and TRBJ2-2; 12 nucleotides agree with TRBD2. The germline V gene encodes CDR1 SGHTA and CDR2 FQGTGA. CDR3 length equals 17 residues. With 4 bases clipped from V and 2 bases from J, the junction kept 5 bases outside the gene matches.

The rearrangement uses TRBV7-6 and TRBJ1-6; 7 bases line up with TRBD1. Germline lookup yields CDR1 SGHVS and CDR2 FNYEAQ. After removal of 4 bases from V and 0 bases from J, the junction contained 6 bases not matched to a gene. The CDR3 has 17 amino acids. The DNA for the CDR3 is TGTGCCAGCAGCTCGGAGGACAGGAGCTCCTATAATTCACCCCTCCACTTT. Encoded protein: CASSSEDRSSYNSPLHF.

This chain links TRBV7-6 with TRBJ2-3, with D perhaps matching TRBD2 (6 bases). This CDR3 is 15 amino acids long. Trimming left V 3 bases short and J 1 base short, with 11 bases between. CDR1 is SGHVS and CDR2 is FNYEAQ in the germline V gene. CDR3 in amino acids: CASSFLGGGTDTQYF. The DNA for the CDR3 is TGTGCCAGCAGCTTCCTGGGGGGAGGCACAGATACGCAGTATTTT.

The rearrangement uses TRBV27 and TRBJ1-2; tentative D call: TRBD1 (5 bases). Trimming removed 5 bases from V and 4 bases from J, with 14 bases in between. CDR3 size: 14 residues. CDR1 and CDR2 (germline): MNHEY, SMNVEV (reference sequence). This CDR3 reads CASSPLAGSYGYTF. The CDR3 region has the DNA TGTGCCAGCAGTCCTTTGGCAGGGTCCTATGGCTACACCTTC.

This clone appeared a single time. The chain joins TRBV29-1 to TRBJ1-2; possibly TRBD1 for D (5 bases). V dropped 8 bases and J dropped 4 bases, with 14 bases sitting between them. Germline-derived CDR1 and CDR2 are SQVTM and ANQGSEA. The CDR3 sequence is 12 residues long. The CDR3 nucleotides are TGCAGCATAAGGGGCAGGATCTATGGCTACACCTTC. Its translation is CSIRGRIYGYTF.

The chain couples TRBV6-6 to TRBJ2-3; 8 bases fit TRBD2. Looked up from germline, CDR1 is MNHNY and CDR2 is SVGAGI (reference sequence). Unmatched junction bases numbered 9, after V lost 2 bases and J lost 5 bases. The CDR3 spans 16 residues. CDR3 sequence (DNA): TGTGCCAGCAGTTACCCCCCACGGGGGGGCGGAGATACGCAGTATTTT. Translating gives CASSYPPRGGGDTQYF.

J is TRBJ1-5 and V is TRBV2; TRBD1 matches at 9 bases. V gave up 5 bases and J gave up 5 bases; unmatched junction bases: 7. This CDR3 contains 15 residues. CDR1 is SNHLY and CDR2 is FYNNEI in the germline V gene. DNA for the CDR3: TGTGCCAGCAGTTCCGGGACAGGGTCGTATCAGCCCCAGCATTTT. Its protein is CASSSGTGSYQPQHF.

V is TRBV20-1 and J is TRBJ2-7; 9 positions match TRBD1. Germline trimming cut 5 bases from V and 6 bases from J; bases unmatched to any gene: 2. From germline, CDR1 is DFQATT and CDR2 SNEGSKA (reference sequence). The CDR3 is made up of 11 amino acids. CDR3 region: CSAADRGEQYF. The CDR3 DNA reads as TGCAGTGCTGCGGACAGGGGCGAGCAGTACTTC.

V is TRBV28 and J is TRBJ1-2; 8 nucleotides line up with TRBD1. The germline gives CDR1 MDHEN, CDR2 SYDVKM. This CDR3 region has 14 residues. With 6 bases clipped from V and 8 bases from J, the junction kept 11 bases outside the gene matches. The CDR3: CASSWGRGQGGYTF. CDR3 bases: TGTGCCAGCAGCTGGGGCAGGGGGCAAGGGGGCTACACCTTC.

The V and J genes are TRBV7-9 and TRBJ2-1; TRBD1 aligns across 9 bases. Germline-derived CDR1 and CDR2 are SEHNR and FQNEAQ (reference sequence). CDR3 length: 15 amino acids. V shed 7 bases and J 5 bases; nucleotides not matched to a gene: 9. As DNA, the CDR3 is TGTGCCAGCACCCTACTGAGGGACAGGGACAATGAGCAGTTCTTC. The encoded protein is CASTLLRDRDNEQFF.

V is TRBV29-1 and J is TRBJ1-2; 9 bases match TRBD1. Per germline, CDR1 SQVTM and CDR2 ANQGSEA. CDR3 length equals 12 residues. The V and J ends lost 7 bases and 4 bases, in that order; junction bases with no gene match: 4. DNA of the CDR3: TGCAGCGCAGCGGGACAGGGCTATGGCTACACCTTC. Its protein product is CSAAGQGYGYTF.

CDR3 amino acids: CASSIRDSSNQPQHF. The CDR3, as DNA: TGTGCCAGCAGCATCCGGGACAGTAGCAATCAGCCCCAGCATTTT. The chain is built from TRBV5-6 and TRBJ1-5; 7 bases are shared with TRBD1. This CDR3 contains 15 residues. Trimming removed 4 bases from V and 0 bases from J; junction bases left unmatched: 4. CDR1 is SGHDT, CDR2 YYEEEE, per germline.